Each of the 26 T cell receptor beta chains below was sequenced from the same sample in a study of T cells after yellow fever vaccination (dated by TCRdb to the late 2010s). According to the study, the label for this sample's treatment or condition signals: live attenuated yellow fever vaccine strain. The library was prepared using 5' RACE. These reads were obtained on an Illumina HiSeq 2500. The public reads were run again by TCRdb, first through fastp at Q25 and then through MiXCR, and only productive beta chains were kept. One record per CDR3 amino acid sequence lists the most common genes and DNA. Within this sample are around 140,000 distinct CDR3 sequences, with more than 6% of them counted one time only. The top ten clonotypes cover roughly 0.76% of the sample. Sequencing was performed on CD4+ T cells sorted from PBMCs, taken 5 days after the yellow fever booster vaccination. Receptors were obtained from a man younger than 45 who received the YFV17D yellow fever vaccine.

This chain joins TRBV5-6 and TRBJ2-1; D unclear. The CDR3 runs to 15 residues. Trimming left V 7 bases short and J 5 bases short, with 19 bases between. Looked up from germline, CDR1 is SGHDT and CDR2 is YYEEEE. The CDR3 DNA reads TGTGCCAGCGGCCCCAGGCCCCCCTGGGACAATGAGCAGTTCTTC. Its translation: CASGPRPPWDNEQFF.

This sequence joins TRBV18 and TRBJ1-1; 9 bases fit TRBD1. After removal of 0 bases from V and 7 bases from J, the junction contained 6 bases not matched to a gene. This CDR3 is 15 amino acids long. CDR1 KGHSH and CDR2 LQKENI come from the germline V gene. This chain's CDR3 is CASSPPGTGRGEAFF. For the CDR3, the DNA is TGTGCCAGCTCACCACCGGGGACAGGGAGAGGTGAAGCTTTCTTT.

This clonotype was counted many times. CDR3 DNA sequence: TGTGCCAGCAGGGGGGACTCTCATCAGTATTTT. Its protein is CASRGDSHQYF. The chain combines TRBV12-3 or TRBV12-4 with TRBJ2-3; possible D gene TRBD2, 6 bases. This CDR3 comprises 11 residues. The V end was cut by 6 bases, the J end by 12 bases, with 13 bases between.

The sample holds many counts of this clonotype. CDR3 DNA sequence: TGTGCCAGCACCTCTGGGTTTGGTTTTAACACCGGGGAGCTGTTTTTT. Its protein product is CASTSGFGFNTGELFF. This chain connects TRBV28 to TRBJ2-2; no clear D gene. Germline V gene lookup returns CDR1 MDHEN and CDR2 SYDVKM. The CDR3 extends over 16 amino acids. V lost 7 bases and J lost 2, with 17 bases in between.

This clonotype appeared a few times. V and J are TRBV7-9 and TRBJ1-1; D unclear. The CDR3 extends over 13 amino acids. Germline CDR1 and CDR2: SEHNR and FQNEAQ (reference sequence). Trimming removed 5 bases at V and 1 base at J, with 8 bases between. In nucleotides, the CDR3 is TGTGCCAGCAGCCCGGAGGAGAACACTGAAGCTTTCTTT. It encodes CASSPEENTEAFF.

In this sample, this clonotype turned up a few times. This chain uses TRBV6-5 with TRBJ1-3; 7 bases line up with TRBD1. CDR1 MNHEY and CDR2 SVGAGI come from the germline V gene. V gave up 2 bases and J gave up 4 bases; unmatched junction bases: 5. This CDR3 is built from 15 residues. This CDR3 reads CASSYGDRVGNTIYF. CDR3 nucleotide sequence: TGTGCCAGCAGTTACGGAGACAGGGTGGGAAACACCATATATTTT.

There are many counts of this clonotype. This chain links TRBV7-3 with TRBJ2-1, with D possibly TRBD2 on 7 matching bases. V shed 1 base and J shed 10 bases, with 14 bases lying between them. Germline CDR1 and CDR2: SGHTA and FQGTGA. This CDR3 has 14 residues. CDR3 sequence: CASSLNSGEGEQFF. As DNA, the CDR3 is TGTGCCAGCAGCTTAAATTCAGGGGAGGGCGAGCAGTTCTTC.

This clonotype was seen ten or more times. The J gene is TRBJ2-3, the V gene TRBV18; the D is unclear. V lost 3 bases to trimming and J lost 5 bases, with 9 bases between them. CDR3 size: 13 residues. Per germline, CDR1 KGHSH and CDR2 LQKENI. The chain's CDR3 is CASSPSVQDTQYF. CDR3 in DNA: TGTGCCAGCTCACCTTCAGTTCAAGATACGCAGTATTTT.

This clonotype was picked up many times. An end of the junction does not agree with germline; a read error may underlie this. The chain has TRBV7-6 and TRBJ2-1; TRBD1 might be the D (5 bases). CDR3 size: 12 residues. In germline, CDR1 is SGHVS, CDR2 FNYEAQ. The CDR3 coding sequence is TGTGCCAGCAGCCCTAGGGGCAATGGGCAGTTCTTC. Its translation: CASSPRGNGQFF.

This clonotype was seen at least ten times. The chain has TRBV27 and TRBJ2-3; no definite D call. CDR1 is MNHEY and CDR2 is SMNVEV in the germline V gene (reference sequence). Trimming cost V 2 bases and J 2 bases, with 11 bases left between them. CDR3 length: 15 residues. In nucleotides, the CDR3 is TGTGCCAGCAGTTTAAATGGGCACAACACAGATACGCAGTATTTT. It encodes CASSLNGHNTDTQYF.

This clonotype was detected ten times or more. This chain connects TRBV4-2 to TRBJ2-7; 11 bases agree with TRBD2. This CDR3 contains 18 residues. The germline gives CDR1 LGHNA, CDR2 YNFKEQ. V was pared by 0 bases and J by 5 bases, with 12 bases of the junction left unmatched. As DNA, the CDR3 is TGTGCCAGCAGCCAAGAAGCACTAGCGGGAGTCTGGACTGACGAGCAGTACTTC. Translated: CASSQEALAGVWTDEQYF.

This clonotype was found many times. The CDR3: CASLGGSGSYNEQFF. The CDR3 nucleotides read TGTGCCAGCCTGGGGGGGTCCGGCTCCTACAATGAGCAGTTCTTC. The chain uses TRBV28 and TRBJ2-1, with 7 bases lining up with TRBD2. The CDR3 has 15 amino acids. Germline V gene sequence: CDR1 MDHEN, CDR2 SYDVKM. V trimming: 8 bases; J trimming: 0 bases; junction bases outside the gene matches: 7.

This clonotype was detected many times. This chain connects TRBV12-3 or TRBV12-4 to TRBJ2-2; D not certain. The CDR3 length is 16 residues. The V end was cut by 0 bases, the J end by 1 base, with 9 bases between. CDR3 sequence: CASSLAPPGNTGELFF. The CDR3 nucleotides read TGTGCCAGCAGTTTAGCCCCCCCAGGGAACACCGGGGAGCTGTTTTTT.

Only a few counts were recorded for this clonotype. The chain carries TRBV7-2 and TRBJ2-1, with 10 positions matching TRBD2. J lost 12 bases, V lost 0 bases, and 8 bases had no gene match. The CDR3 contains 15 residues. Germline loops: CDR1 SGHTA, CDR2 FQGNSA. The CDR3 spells CASSLAGRTSGGQFF. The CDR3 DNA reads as TGTGCCAGCAGCTTAGCCGGCAGGACTAGCGGAGGGCAGTTCTTC. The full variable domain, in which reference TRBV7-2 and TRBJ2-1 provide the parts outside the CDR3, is GAGVSQSPSNKVTEKGKDVELRCDPISGHTALYWYRQSLGQGLEFLIYFQGNSAPDKSGLPSDRFSAERTGGSVSTLTIQRTQQEDSAVYLCASSLAGRTSGGQFFGPGTRLTVL.

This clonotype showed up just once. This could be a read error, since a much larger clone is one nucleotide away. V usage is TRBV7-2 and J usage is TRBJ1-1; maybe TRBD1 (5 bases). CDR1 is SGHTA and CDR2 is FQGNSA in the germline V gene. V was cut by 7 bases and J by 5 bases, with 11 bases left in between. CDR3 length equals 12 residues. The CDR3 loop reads CASMGGGTEAFF. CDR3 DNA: TGTGCCAGCATGGGCGGGGGGACTGAAGCTTTCTTT.

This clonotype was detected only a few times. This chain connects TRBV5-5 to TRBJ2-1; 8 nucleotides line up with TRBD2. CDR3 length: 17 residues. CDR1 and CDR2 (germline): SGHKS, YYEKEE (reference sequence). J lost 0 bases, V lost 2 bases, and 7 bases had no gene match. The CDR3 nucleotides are TGTGCCAGCAGCTTTTACCTCAGCGGGAGCTCCTACAATGAGCAGTTCTTC. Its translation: CASSFYLSGSSYNEQFF.

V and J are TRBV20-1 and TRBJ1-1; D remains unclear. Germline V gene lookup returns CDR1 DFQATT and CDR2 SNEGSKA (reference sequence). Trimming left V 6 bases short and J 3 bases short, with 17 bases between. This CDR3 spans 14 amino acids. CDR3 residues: CSAPRPGSDTEAFF. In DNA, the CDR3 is TGCAGTGCCCCTCGGCCCGGGTCGGACACTGAAGCTTTCTTT.

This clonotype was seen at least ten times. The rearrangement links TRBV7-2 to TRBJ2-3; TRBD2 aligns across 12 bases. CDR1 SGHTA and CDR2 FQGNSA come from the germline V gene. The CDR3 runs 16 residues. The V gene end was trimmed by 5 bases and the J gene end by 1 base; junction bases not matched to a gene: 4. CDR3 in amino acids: CASSLGLAGGTDTQYF. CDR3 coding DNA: TGTGCCAGCAGCCTGGGACTAGCGGGTGGCACAGATACGCAGTATTTT.

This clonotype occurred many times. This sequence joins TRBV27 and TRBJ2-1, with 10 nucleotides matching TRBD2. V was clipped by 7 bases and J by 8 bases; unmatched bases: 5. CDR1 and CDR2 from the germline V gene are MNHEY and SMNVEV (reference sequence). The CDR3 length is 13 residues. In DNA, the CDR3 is TGTGCCAGCATGGGACTAGCGTTCGATGAGCAGTTCTTC. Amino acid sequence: CASMGLAFDEQFF.

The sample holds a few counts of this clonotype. This CDR3 is CATRGGTEAFF. CDR3 bases: TGTGCCACCCGGGGGGGAACTGAAGCTTTCTTT. The V gene is TRBV19, the J gene TRBJ1-1; D perhaps matches TRBD1 (5 bases). V shed 10 bases and J shed 5 bases, with 11 bases lying between them. Germline V lookup: CDR1 LNHDA, CDR2 SQIVND (reference sequence). The CDR3 consists of 11 residues. Full variable domain (remainder filled in from reference TRBV19 and TRBJ1-1): DGGITQSPKYLFRKEGQNVTLSCEQNLNHDAMYWYRQDPGQGLRLIYYSQIVNDFQKGDIAEGYSVSREKKESFPLTVTSAQKNPTAFYLCATRGGTEAFFGQGTRLTVV.

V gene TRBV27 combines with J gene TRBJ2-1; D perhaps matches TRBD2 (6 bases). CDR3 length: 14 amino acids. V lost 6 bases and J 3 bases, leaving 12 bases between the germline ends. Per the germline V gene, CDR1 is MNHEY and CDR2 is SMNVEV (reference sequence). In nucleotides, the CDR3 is TGTGCCAGCAGCTTGGGACTGCACTACAATGAGCAGTTCTTC. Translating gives CASSLGLHYNEQFF.

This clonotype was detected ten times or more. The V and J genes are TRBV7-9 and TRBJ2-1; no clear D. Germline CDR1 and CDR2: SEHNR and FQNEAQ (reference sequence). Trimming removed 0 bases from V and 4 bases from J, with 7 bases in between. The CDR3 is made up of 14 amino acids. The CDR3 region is CASSLALEYNEQFF. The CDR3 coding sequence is TGTGCCAGCAGCTTAGCGCTGGAGTACAATGAGCAGTTCTTC.

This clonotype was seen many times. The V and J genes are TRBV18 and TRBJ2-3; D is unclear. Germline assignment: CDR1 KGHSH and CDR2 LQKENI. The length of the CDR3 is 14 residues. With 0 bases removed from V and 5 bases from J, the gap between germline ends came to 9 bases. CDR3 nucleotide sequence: TGTGCCAGCTCACCACCGTGGGCGGTAGATACGCAGTATTTT. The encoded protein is CASSPPWAVDTQYF.

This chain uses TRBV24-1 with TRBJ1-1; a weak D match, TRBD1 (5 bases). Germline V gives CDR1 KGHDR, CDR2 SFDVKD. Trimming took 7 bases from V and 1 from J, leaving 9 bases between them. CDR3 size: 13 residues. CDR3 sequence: CATRGDGNTEAFF. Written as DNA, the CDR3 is TGTGCCACCAGAGGGGACGGGAACACTGAAGCTTTCTTT.

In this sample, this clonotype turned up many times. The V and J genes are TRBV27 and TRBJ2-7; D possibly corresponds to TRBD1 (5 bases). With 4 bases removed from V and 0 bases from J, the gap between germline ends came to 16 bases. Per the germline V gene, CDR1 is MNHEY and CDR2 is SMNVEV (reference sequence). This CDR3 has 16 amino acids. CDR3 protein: CASSSRRVKDSYEQYF. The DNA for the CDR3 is TGTGCCAGCAGTTCCCGCAGGGTTAAGGACTCCTACGAGCAGTACTTC.

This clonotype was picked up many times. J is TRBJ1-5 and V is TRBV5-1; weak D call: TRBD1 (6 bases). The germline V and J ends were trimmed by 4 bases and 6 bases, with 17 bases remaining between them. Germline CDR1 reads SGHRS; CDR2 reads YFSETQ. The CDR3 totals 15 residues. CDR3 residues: CASSPLGGAGQPQHF. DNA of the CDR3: TGCGCCAGCAGCCCTTTGGGGGGGGCGGGTCAGCCCCAGCATTTT.